This TCR beta chain was recorded in a study of tumor-infiltrating lymphocytes in primary liver carcinoma. General study findings and limits: All five tumor regions shared only about 8-25% of top clones.

DNA and RNA were both co-extracted from about 19-30 mg of bulk tissue that had not been sorted. Tumor regions sampled: superior, inferior, left, right poles, and centre. The J segment lost 3 bases and the V segment lost 0 bases, leaving 3 bases of the junction unmatched. Germline CDR1 is SGHVS and CDR2 is FQNEAQ. The CDR3 spans 15 residues. This clonotype was seen ten or more times. Its antigen remains unidentified. TCR beta cDNA was reverse-transcribed from approximately 0.45 ug of total RNA. The reaction used a constant-region primer and ProtoScript II reverse transcriptase. Library construction for TCR beta comprised three nested multiplex PCR rounds performed with slightly modified ARM-PCR. TRBV1-TRBV30 forward primers paired with a C-beta reverse primer were used in the first two PCR rounds, which ran about 11 cycles each. TCRdb passed the multiplex PCR reads through MiXCR, listing each CDR3 protein once. This repertoire shows about 50,000 distinct CDR3 sequences, around 77% found once; its top ten account for roughly a quarter.

Sequencing was done on a sample of liver tumor tissue from sampling region 5. Described subset: tumor region T5, tumor centre. The origin of this receptor is a man aged 35 to 55 with primary liver carcinoma and hepatitis B virus infection. V gene TRBV7-8 combines with J gene TRBJ2-3; the match to TRBD2 covers 7 bases. CDR3 in DNA: TGTGCCAGCAGCTTAGCCGGGGGGTGGACAGATACGCAGTATTTT. Translation: CASSLAGGWTDTQYF.